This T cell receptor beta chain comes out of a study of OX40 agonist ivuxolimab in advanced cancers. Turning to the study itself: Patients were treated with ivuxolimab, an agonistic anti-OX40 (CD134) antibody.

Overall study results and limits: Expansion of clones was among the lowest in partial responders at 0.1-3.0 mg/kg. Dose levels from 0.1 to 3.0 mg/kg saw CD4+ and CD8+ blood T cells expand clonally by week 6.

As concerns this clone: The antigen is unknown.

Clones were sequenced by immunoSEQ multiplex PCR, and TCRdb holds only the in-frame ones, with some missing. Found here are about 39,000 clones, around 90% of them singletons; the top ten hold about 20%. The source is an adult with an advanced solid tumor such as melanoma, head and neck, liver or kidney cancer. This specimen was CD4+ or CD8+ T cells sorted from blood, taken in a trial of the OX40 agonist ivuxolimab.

The CDR3 region has the DNA TGTGCCAGCAGCGGATCCGGGACAGGGGGTGAAAAACTGTTTTTT. The encoded protein is CASSGSGTGGEKLFF. V and J are TRBV9 and TRBJ1-4; 11 nucleotides align to TRBD1. Germline trimming cut 3 bases from V and 7 bases from J; bases unmatched to any gene: 5. Germline CDR1 SGDLS, CDR2 YYNGEE. This CDR3 comprises 15 residues.